Described below is a single T cell receptor (beta chain) sequence and its context. Its antigen remains unidentified. The V and J ends lost 7 bases and 4 bases respectively, with 25 bases between them. The germline V gene has CDR1 WNHNN and CDR2 SYGVQD (reference sequence). CDR3 length: 17 amino acids. PBMC DNA, left unsorted, was sequenced on ten immunoSEQ deep assay plates. Generated by immunoSEQ multiplex PCR, the TCRdb table keeps only in-frame clones and is missing some. The data contain 400,000 to 600,000 clones, roughly 83% of them seen just once; the ten biggest clones take up roughly 13%. These data come from a study of shared clonotypes between healthy human individuals. Study-level points and caveats: The represented genetic and exposure-history diversity was limited by the small number of donors. The authors sampled blood alone, and tissue repertoires likely differ.

Healthy and HIV-negative, the adult donors had no recent acute infections or vaccinations. The origin of this receptor is a woman aged 40 to 55 in good health. Some clones in this sample may be carry-over from other donors' samples. The chain uses TRBV10-1 and TRBJ2-5; D is possibly TRBD2 (5 bases). The sample comprised PBMCs. DNA of the CDR3: TGCGCCAGCACCTTCAGGCCAGCGGAGTCCCTCCCAGAGACCCAGTACTTC. It is translated as CASTFRPAESLPETQYF.